These T cell receptor beta chains were read from a single sample in a study of T cell responses to AZD1222 COVID-19 vaccine. Using immunoSEQ multiplex PCR, the repertoire was profiled, and TCRdb retains in-frame clones only, with some absent. The sample contains around 110,000 clones, around 85% of which appear only once. Material: peripheral blood, obtained on day 0 of MenACWY control vaccination. These receptors all come from an adult in good health. Each CDR3 is given with its conserved first and last residue. A D gene is named only where the DNA matches it firmly. The size field is filled for only some rows; it gives once, few, many or a size class.

clone size,V gene,J gene,D gene,CDR3 protein,CDR3 DNA
.,TRBV28,TRBJ1-6,.,CASSSRVGSSYNSPLHF,TGTGCCAGCAGTTCCCGGGTGGGGAGCTCCTATAATTCACCCCTCCACTTT
.,TRBV6-6,TRBJ1-5,TRBD1,CASSRSPGTGGQPQHF,TGTGCCAGCAGCCGGTCCCCAGGGACAGGGGGGCAGCCCCAGCATTTT
.,TRBV15,TRBJ1-5,.,CATSRGNGGGPQHF,TGTGCCACCAGCAGAGGCAACGGGGGAGGGCCCCAGCATTTT
.,TRBV7-9,TRBJ1-2,.,CASTQGWGYGYTF,TGTGCCAGCACCCAAGGGTGGGGCTATGGCTACACCTTC
.,TRBV4-1,TRBJ1-1,.,CASSSRGVGTEAFF,TGCGCCAGCAGCTCCCGGGGGGTGGGGACTGAAGCTTTCTTT
.,TRBV19,TRBJ2-7,TRBD2,CASIPSSGTGEQYF,TGTGCCAGTATCCCCTCTAGCGGTACTGGGGAGCAGTACTTC
.,TRBV6-5,TRBJ1-2,TRBD1,CASSDTGTGGYTF,TGTGCCAGCAGCGATACAGGGACAGGTGGCTACACCTTC
.,TRBV19,TRBJ2-3,TRBD2,CASGGAGEASTDTQYF,TGTGCCAGTGGCGGGGCGGGGGAAGCTAGCACAGATACGCAGTATTTT
once,TRBV4-3,TRBJ1-1,.,CASSQVRGSTEAFF,TGCGCCAGCAGCCAAGTAAGAGGGAGCACTGAAGCTTTCTTT
.,TRBV5-5,TRBJ2-3,.,CASSLGRIRGVAFTDTQYF,TGTGCCAGCAGCTTGGGAAGGATCAGGGGGGTGGCCTTCACAGATACGCAGTATTTT
.,TRBV6-5,TRBJ1-6,.,CASSTRGTPLHF,TGTGCCAGCAGTACAAGGGGGACACCCCTCCACTTT
.,TRBV6-5,TRBJ2-5,TRBD2,CASSQTSGGQETQYF,TGTGCCAGCAGTCAGACTAGCGGGGGGCAAGAGACCCAGTACTTC
.,TRBV5-4,TRBJ1-4,TRBD1,CASSSQATGVANEKLFF,TGTGCCAGCAGCTCCCAGGCTACAGGGGTCGCTAATGAAAAACTGTTTTTT
.,TRBV5-1,TRBJ1-6,.,CASSLWGAGARNSPLHF,TGCGCCAGCAGCTTGTGGGGGGCCGGGGCCAGGAATTCACCCCTCCACTTT
once,TRBV9,TRBJ2-2,.,CARSGWGAGELFF,TGTGCCCGCAGCGGCTGGGGGGCCGGGGAGCTGTTTTTT
once,TRBV11-2,TRBJ2-3,TRBD2,CASRTTSGVNTDTQYF,TGTGCCAGCAGGACCACTAGCGGGGTTAACACAGATACGCAGTATTTT
.,TRBV4-3,TRBJ1-1,.,CASSQGARGVLAEAFF,TGCGCCAGCAGCCAAGGGGCCAGGGGCGTTTTAGCTGAAGCTTTCTTT
.,TRBV11-2,TRBJ1-1,TRBD1,CASSLRDSLRVMNTEAFF,TGTGCCAGCAGCTTAAGGGACAGTCTGCGGGTTATGAACACTGAAGCTTTCTTT
.,TRBV4-3,TRBJ2-7,.,CASSQTIQPDWEQYF,TGCGCCAGCAGCCAAACAATCCAACCCGATTGGGAGCAGTACTTC
.,TRBV30,TRBJ2-6,.,CAWSGSGVPGANVLTF,TGTGCCTGGAGTGGGTCAGGGGTACCTGGGGCCAACGTCCTGACTTTC
.,TRBV7-8,TRBJ2-5,.,CASSQSWGIGETQYF,TGTGCCAGCAGCCAAAGTTGGGGGATCGGTGAGACCCAGTACTTC
.,TRBV10-2,TRBJ2-7,.,CASSDWRGRYEQYF,TGCGCCAGCAGTGACTGGCGGGGAAGGTACGAGCAGTACTTC
.,TRBV2,TRBJ2-5,.,CASTPLRAPGQETQYF,TGTGCCAGCACCCCCCTGAGGGCCCCAGGACAAGAGACCCAGTACTTC
few,TRBV12-3/TRBV12-4,TRBJ2-1,TRBD2,CASSRSSGGQFF,TGTGCCAGCAGTCGCTCTAGCGGGGGGCAGTTCTTC
.,TRBV10-3,TRBJ1-5,.,CATARGFGSNQPQHF,TGTGCCACGGCGCGGGGTTTCGGGAGCAATCAGCCCCAGCATTTT
.,TRBV21-1,TRBJ2-6,.,CASSKGGTDHSGANVLTF,TGTGCCAGCAGCAAAGGTGGGACGGACCACTCTGGGGCCAACGTCCTGACTTTC
.,TRBV4-3,TRBJ1-2,.,CASSPRSDSSGYGYTF,TGCGCCAGCAGCCCCCGATCGGACTCCTCAGGCTATGGCTACACCTTC
.,TRBV29-1,TRBJ1-1,TRBD1,CSVGQGRHTEAFF,TGCAGCGTTGGACAGGGTAGGCACACTGAAGCTTTCTTT
.,TRBV15,TRBJ2-3,TRBD2,CATSKARGGRTDTQYF,TGTGCCACCAGCAAAGCGCGGGGGGGTAGGACAGATACGCAGTATTTT
.,TRBV19,TRBJ1-2,.,CASSMNSVYGYTF,TGTGCCAGTAGTATGAACAGCGTCTATGGCTACACCTTC
.,TRBV3-1/TRBV3-2,TRBJ1-6,.,CASSLDLSASPLHF,TGTGCCAGCAGCCTTGACTTGTCCGCCTCACCCCTCCACTTT
few,TRBV27,TRBJ1-2,TRBD1,CASRPQGAGYGYTF,TGTGCCAGCAGGCCACAGGGGGCAGGATATGGCTACACCTTC
.,TRBV7-9,TRBJ2-7,.,CASSWDGRASYEQYF,TGTGCCAGCAGCTGGGACGGGCGGGCGTCCTACGAGCAGTACTTC
.,TRBV29-1,TRBJ2-1,.,CSVARGTRTYNEQFF,TGCAGCGTTGCGCGAGGGACAAGAACCTACAATGAGCAGTTCTTC
.,TRBV4-1,TRBJ2-5,.,CASSRNIQETQYF,TGCGCCAGCAGCCGAAACATCCAAGAGACCCAGTACTTC
once,TRBV11-2,TRBJ2-7,.,CASSLGRVGEQYF,TGTGCCAGCAGCTTAGGACGGGTTGGCGAGCAGTACTTC
.,TRBV5-5,TRBJ1-1,.,CASINPWGGISGAEAFF,TGTGCCAGCATCAACCCGTGGGGGGGAATATCGGGCGCTGAAGCTTTCTTT
.,TRBV5-1,TRBJ2-5,.,CASSLDGTSEETQYF,TGCGCCAGCAGCTTGGACGGGACATCAGAAGAGACCCAGTACTTC